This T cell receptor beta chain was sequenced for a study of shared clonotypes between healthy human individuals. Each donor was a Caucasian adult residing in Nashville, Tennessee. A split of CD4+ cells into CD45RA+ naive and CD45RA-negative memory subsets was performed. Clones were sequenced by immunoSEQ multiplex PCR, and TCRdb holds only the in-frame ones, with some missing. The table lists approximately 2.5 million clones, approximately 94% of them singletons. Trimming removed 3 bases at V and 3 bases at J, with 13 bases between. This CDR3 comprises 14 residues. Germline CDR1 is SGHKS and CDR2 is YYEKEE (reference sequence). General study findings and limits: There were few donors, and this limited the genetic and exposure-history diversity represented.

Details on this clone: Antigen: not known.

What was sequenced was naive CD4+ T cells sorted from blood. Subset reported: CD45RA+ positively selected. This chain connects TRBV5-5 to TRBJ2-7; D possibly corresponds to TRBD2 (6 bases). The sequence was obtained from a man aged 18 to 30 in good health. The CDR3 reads CASSSTTGVYEQYF. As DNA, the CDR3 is TGTGCCAGCAGCTCAACAACGGGAGTCTACGAGCAGTACTTC.